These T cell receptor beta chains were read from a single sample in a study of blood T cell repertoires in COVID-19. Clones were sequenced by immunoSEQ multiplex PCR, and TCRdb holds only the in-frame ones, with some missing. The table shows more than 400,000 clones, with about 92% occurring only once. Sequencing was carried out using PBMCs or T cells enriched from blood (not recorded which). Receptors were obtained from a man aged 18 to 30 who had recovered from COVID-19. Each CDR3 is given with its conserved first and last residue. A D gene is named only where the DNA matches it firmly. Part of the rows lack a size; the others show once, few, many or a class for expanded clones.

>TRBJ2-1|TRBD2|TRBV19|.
TGTGCCAGTAGTTTCCTTGGGACTAGCGGGATACATGAGCAGTTCTTC
CASSFLGTSGIHEQFF
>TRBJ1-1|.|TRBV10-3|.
TGTGCCATCAGTGGAGCAGGGAAGACTGAAGCTTTCTTT
CAISGAGKTEAFF
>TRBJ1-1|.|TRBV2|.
TGTGCCAGCAGTGCGAACGCTAAAGACACTGAAGCTTTCTTT
CASSANAKDTEAFF
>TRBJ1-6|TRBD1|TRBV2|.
TGTGCCAGCAGTGTCGGAACAGGGGAATCCTATAATTCACCCCTCCACTTT
CASSVGTGESYNSPLHF
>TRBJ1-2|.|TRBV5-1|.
TGCGCCAGCAGCTTAAGGTCGGCGGGAGGGTTTGTGGTCGACTATGGCTACACCTTC
CASSLRSAGGFVVDYGYTF
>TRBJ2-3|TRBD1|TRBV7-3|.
TGTGCCAGCAGCTTAGACGGGACAGGGACAGATACGCAGTATTTT
CASSLDGTGTDTQYF
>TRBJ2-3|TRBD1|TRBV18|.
TGTGCCAGCTCGCCGACGGGACAGGGAGGGGATACGCAGTATTTT
CASSPTGQGGDTQYF
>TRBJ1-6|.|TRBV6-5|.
TGTGCCAGCAGATCCGGGACTCTGAATAATTCACCCCTCCACTTT
CASRSGTLNNSPLHF
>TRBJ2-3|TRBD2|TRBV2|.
TGTGCCAGCAGTAGCGGGGGGATGACAGATACGCAGTATTTT
CASSSGGMTDTQYF
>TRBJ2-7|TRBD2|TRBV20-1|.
TGCAGTGCTAGTTGGGGCGGGAGGGGACACGAGCAGTACTTC
CSASWGGRGHEQYF
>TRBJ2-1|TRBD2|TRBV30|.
TGTGCCTGGAGTGTACGTCTAGCGGGGGCAAACAATGAGCAGTTCTTC
CAWSVRLAGANNEQFF
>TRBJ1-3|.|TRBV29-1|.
TGCAGCGTTGAAGTAACCAGTGGAAACACCATATATTTT
CSVEVTSGNTIYF
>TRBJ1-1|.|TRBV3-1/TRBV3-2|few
TGTGCCAGCAGCCTACGACCGGGTCGAGGCACTGAAGCTTTCTTT
CASSLRPGRGTEAFF
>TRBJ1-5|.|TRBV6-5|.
TGTGCCAGCAGTAGGGGCCGCCCAAATCAGCCCCAGCATTTT
CASSRGRPNQPQHF
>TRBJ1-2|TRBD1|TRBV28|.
TGTGCCAGCAGCCTAACAGGGGAAGGCTACACCTTC
CASSLTGEGYTF
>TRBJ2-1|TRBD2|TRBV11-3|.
TGTGCCAGCAGCCTAGCGGGATCGTACAATGAGCAGTTCTTC
CASSLAGSYNEQFF
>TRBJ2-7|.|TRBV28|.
TGTGCCAGCACCGGACAGTTTTCCTACGAGCAGTACTTC
CASTGQFSYEQYF
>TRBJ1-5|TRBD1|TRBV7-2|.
TGTGCCAGCAGCTTAGCAGGGACAGGGTATGATCAGCCCCAGCATTTT
CASSLAGTGYDQPQHF
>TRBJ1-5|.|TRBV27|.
TGTGCCAGCAGTTCAACGGCGGATAGCAATCAGCCCCAGCATTTT
CASSSTADSNQPQHF
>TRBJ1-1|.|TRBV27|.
TGTGCCAGCAGTTCGGCGGGGATGGGGACCACTGAAGCTTTCTTT
CASSSAGMGTTEAFF
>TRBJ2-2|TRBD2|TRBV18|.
TGTGCCAGCTCACAGGCTTGGGACTACAACACCGGGGAGCTGTTTTTT
CASSQAWDYNTGELFF
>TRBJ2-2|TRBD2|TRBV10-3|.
TGTGCCATCAGTGACCCGGTCGGACTAGCGGGAGTATATACCGGGGAGCTGTTTTTT
CAISDPVGLAGVYTGELFF
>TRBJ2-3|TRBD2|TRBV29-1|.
TGCAGCGTTGTAAGCGGGGGGCTGACAGATACGCAGTATTTT
CSVVSGGLTDTQYF
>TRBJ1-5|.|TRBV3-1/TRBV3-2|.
TGTGCCAGCAGCCGGGGGGGCGATCAGCCCCAGCATTTT
CASSRGGDQPQHF
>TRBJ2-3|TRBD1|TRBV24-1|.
TGTGCCACCAGTGATTTCGGACAGGGGACAGATACGCAGTATTTT
CATSDFGQGTDTQYF
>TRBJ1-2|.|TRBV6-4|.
TGTGCCAGCAGTGACCCCAAACCTGGAGGAACTAACTATGGCTACACCTTC
CASSDPKPGGTNYGYTF
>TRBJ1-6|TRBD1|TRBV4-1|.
TGCGCCAGCAGCCAAGATAGTCAGGGGGCGGACTTT
CASSQDSQGADF
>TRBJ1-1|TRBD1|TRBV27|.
TGTGCCAGCAGTTTAGGGCAGGGGGCGGGAGCTTTCTTT
CASSLGQGAGAFF
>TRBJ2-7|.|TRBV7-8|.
TGTGCCAGCAGCTCTCATCCCCTAACCTACGAGCAGTACTTC
CASSSHPLTYEQYF
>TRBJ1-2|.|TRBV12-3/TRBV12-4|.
TGTGCCAGCAGTCGGGGGGACGGCTACACCTTC
CASSRGDGYTF